These T cell receptor beta chains were read from a single sample in a study of control samples from healthy donors and cancer patients. Assay used: immunoSEQ multiplex PCR; TCRdb lists only in-frame clones, some missing. The data show about 30,000 clones, around 79% seen once. Sequencing was carried out using PBMCs. The receptors come from a man in his 60s with head and neck cancer. The CDR3 runs from the conserved cysteine through the conserved F or W. Each record gives: V gene, CDR3 length, CDR3 protein.

v_call: TRBV30
cdr3_length: 15
cdr3_aa: CAWRWDMRGNSPLHF

v_call: TRBV3-1/TRBV3-2
cdr3_length: 14
cdr3_aa: CASSQLAANNEQFF

v_call: TRBV11-3
cdr3_length: 14
cdr3_aa: CASSSGHPGNTIYF

v_call: TRBV5-6
cdr3_length: 12
cdr3_aa: CASSGTGFEQYF

v_call: TRBV29-1
cdr3_length: 17
cdr3_aa: CSVEDGLERGTYNEQFF

v_call: TRBV2
cdr3_length: 14
cdr3_aa: CASSDEAGGETQYF

v_call: TRBV9
cdr3_length: 13
cdr3_aa: CASSPGTDPTIYF

v_call: TRBV12-3/TRBV12-4
cdr3_length: 12
cdr3_aa: CASSFRTGELFF

v_call: TRBV7-3
cdr3_length: 14
cdr3_aa: CASSLEPRGETQYF

v_call: TRBV27
cdr3_length: 12
cdr3_aa: CASSSVNQPQHF

v_call: TRBV9
cdr3_length: 14
cdr3_aa: CASSARGGDYGYTF